This T cell receptor beta chain was captured in a study of cytomegalovirus exposure and HLA in healthy donors. Study overall: An earlier analysis found some 100 million unique TCR beta sequences from about 190 million T cells.

Whole-study findings and limits: Earlier analysis found most TCR beta V segments productive about 90% or about 30% of the time.

There are a few counts of this clone. Its antigen is as yet unknown. Amplification used 60 Vbeta primers and 13 Jbeta primers. The data were produced by immunoSEQ multiplex PCR, yet TCRdb's version contains in-frame clones alone and is incomplete. The sample records 160,000 or so clones, 75% to 80% being singletons. Sample: PBMCs. This receptor was identified in a woman in her 40s in good health and CMV-seronegative.

The CDR3 DNA sequence: TGCGCCAGCAGCCGGGGACAGAGAGAGACCCAGTACTTC. This codes for CASSRGQRETQYF. The J gene is TRBJ2-5, the V gene TRBV5-1; TRBD1 agrees at 7 bases. The V gene end was trimmed by 4 bases and the J gene end by 4 bases; junction bases not matched to a gene: 4. Germline V gene sequence: CDR1 SGHRS, CDR2 YFSETQ. The CDR3 has 13 residues.